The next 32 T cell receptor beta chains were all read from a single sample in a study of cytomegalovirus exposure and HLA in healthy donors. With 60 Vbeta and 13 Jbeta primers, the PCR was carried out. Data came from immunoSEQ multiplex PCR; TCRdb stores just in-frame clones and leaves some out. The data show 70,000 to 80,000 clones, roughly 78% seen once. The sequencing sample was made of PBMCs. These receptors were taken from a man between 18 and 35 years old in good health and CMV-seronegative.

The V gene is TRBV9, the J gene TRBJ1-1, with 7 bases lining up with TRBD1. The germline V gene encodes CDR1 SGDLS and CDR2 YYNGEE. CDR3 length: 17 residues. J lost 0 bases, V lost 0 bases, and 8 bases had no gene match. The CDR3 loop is CASSVGGTAIMNTEAFF. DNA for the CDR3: TGTGCCAGCAGCGTAGGAGGGACAGCGATCATGAACACTGAAGCTTTCTTT.

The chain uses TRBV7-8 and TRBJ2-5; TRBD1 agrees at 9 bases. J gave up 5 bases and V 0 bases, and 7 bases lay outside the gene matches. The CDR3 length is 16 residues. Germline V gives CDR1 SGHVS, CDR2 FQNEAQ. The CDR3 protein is CASSLATGQGSETQYF. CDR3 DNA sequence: TGTGCCAGCAGCTTAGCGACGGGACAGGGATCGGAGACCCAGTACTTC.

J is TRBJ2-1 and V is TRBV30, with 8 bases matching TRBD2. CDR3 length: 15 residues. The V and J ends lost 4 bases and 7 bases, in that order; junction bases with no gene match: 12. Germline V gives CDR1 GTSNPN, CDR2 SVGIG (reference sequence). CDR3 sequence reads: CAWNPGGGFWNEQFF. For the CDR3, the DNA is TGTGCCTGGAACCCTGGCGGGGGGTTCTGGAATGAGCAGTTCTTC.

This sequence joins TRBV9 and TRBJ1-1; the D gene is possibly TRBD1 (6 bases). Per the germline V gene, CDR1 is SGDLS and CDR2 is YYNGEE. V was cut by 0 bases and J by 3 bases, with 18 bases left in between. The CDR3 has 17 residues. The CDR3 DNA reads TGTGCCAGCAGCGTAGTGGCGATGGAGGGGGGGGACACTGAAGCTTTCTTT. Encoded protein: CASSVVAMEGGDTEAFF.

Here the CDR3 reads CASSVAGGFNEAFF. The CDR3 DNA reads as TGTGCCAGCAGCGTAGCGGGAGGCTTTAATGAAGCTTTCTTT. The chain combines TRBV9 with TRBJ1-1; D remains ambiguous. This CDR3 contains 14 residues. Germline lookup yields CDR1 SGDLS and CDR2 YYNGEE. The V and J ends lost 0 bases and 7 bases respectively, with 13 bases between them.

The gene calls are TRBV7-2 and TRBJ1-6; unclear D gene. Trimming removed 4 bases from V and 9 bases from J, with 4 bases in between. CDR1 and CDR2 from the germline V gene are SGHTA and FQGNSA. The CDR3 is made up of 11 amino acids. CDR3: CASSSGSPLHF. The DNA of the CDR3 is TGTGCCAGCAGCTCGGGTTCACCCCTCCACTTT.

The CDR3 loop reads CASRGWGGNTGELFF. CDR3 sequence (DNA): TGTGCCTCGAGGGGTTGGGGGGGGAACACCGGGGAGCTGTTTTTT. The V gene is TRBV30, the J gene TRBJ2-2; TRBD2 matches 7 bases. V shed 7 bases and J 1 base; nucleotides not matched to a gene: 9. Germline CDR1 GTSNPN, CDR2 SVGIG (reference sequence). The CDR3 runs to 15 residues.

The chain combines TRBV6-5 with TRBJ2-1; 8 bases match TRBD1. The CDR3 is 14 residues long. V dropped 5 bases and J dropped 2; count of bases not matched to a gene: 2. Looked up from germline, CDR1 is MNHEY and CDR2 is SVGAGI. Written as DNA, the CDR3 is TGTGCCAGCAGTATCAGGGGGCCCTACAATGAGCAGTTCTTC. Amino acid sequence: CASSIRGPYNEQFF.

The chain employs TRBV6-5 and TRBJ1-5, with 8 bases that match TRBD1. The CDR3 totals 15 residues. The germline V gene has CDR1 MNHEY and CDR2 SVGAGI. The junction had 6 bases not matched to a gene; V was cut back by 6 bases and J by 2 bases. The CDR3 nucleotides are TGTGCCAGCAGCCCTGACAGGGGTGGCAATCAGCCCCAGCATTTT. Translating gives CASSPDRGGNQPQHF.

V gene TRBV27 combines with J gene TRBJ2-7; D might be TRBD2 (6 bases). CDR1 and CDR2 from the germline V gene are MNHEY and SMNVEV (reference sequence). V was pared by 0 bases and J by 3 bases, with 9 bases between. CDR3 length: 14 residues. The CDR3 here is CASSLSGSNYEQYF. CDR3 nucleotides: TGTGCCAGCAGTTTATCCGGGAGTAACTACGAGCAGTACTTC.

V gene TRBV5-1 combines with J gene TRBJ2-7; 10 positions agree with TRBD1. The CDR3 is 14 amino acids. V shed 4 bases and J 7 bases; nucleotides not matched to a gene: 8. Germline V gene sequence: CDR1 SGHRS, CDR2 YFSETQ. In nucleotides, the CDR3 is TGCGCCAGCAGCCGGGACAGGGGCGAGGAGGAGCAGTACTTC. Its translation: CASSRDRGEEEQYF.

The CDR3 region has the DNA TGCAGTGCTATTCGTGACGAGCAGTACTTC. Translation gives CSAIRDEQYF. This chain uses TRBV20-1 with TRBJ2-7; D gene uncertain. The CDR3 runs 10 residues. V gave up 4 bases and J gave up 5 bases, with 6 bases separating them. In germline, CDR1 is DFQATT, CDR2 SNEGSKA (reference sequence).

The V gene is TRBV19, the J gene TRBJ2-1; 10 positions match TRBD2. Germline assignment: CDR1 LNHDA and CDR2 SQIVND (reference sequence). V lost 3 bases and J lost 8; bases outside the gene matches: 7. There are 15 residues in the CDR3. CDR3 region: CASSITASGSYEQFF. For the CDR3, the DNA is TGTGCCAGTAGTATTACGGCTAGCGGGAGTTATGAGCAGTTCTTC.

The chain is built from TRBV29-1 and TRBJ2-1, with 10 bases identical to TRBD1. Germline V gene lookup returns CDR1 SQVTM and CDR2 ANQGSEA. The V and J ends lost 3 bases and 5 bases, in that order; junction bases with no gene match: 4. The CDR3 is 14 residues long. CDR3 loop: CSVEWDRGHNEQFF. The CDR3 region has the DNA TGCAGCGTTGAGTGGGACAGGGGACACAATGAGCAGTTCTTC.

The CDR3 region is CATSRAGYHTGELFF. In DNA, the CDR3 is TGTGCCACCAGCAGAGCGGGATACCACACCGGGGAGCTGTTTTTT. This chain joins TRBV15 and TRBJ2-2; TRBD2 is a possible D gene (5 bases). The CDR3 extends over 15 amino acids. V shed 1 base and J shed 3 bases, with 9 bases lying between them. CDR1 is LNHNV and CDR2 is YYDKDF in the germline V gene (reference sequence).

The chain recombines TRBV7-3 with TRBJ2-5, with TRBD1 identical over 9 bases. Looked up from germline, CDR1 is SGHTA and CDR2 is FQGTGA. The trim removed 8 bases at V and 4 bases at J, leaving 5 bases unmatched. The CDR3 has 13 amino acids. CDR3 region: CASGTGSSETQYF. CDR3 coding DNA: TGTGCCAGCGGGACAGGGTCTTCAGAGACCCAGTACTTC.

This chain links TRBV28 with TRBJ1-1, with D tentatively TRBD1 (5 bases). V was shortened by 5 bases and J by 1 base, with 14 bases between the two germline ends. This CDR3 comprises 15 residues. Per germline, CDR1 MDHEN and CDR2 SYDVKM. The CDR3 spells CASSGGTNRNTEAFF. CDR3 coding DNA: TGTGCCAGCAGTGGCGGGACCAACAGGAACACTGAAGCTTTCTTT.

For the CDR3, the DNA is TGCAGCGTTAGCAGGGACAGCAACACCGGGGAGCTGTTTTTT. It is translated as CSVSRDSNTGELFF. The chain has TRBV29-1 and TRBJ2-2, with 7 bases lining up with TRBD1. This CDR3 is 14 amino acids long. Germline V gene lookup returns CDR1 SQVTM and CDR2 ANQGSEA. V shed 5 bases and J 2 bases; nucleotides not matched to a gene: 5.

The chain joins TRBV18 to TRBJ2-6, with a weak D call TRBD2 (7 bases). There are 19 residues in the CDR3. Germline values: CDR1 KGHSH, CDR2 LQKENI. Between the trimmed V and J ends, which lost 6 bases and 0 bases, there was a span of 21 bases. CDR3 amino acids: CASSSLSGGSSSGANVLTF. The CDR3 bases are TGTGCCAGCTCTTCCCTATCGGGGGGCTCCAGCTCTGGGGCCAACGTCCTGACTTTC.

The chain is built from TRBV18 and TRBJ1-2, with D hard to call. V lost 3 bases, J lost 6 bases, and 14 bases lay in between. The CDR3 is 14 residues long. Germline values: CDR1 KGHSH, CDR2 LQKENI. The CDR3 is CASSPQGEADGYTF. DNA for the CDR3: TGTGCCAGCTCACCCCAAGGAGAAGCAGATGGCTACACCTTC.

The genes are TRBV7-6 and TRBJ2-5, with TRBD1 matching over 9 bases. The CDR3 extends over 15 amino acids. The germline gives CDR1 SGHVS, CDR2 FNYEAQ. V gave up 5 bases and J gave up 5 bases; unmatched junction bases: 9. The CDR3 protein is CASSQGGQGSETQYF. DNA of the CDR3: TGTGCCAGCAGCCAGGGGGGACAGGGTTCGGAGACCCAGTACTTC.

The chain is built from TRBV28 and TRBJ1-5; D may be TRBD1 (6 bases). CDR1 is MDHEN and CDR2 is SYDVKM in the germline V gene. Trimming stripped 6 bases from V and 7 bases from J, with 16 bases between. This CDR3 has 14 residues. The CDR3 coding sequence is TGTGCCAGCAGACCGACAGGAGTTGGACAGCCCCAGCATTTT. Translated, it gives CASRPTGVGQPQHF.

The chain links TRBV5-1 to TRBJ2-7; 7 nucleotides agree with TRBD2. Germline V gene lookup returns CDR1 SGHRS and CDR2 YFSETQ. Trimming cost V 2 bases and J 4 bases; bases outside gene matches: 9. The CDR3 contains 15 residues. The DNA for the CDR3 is TGCGCCAGCAGCTTCTCTTGGGCGGGAGCGTACGAGCAGTACTTC. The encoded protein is CASSFSWAGAYEQYF.

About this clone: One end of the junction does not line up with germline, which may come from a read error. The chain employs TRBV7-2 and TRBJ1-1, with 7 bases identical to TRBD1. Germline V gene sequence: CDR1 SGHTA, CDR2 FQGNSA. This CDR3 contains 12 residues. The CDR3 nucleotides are TGTGCCAGCAGCTTAGGAGGTGACAGGGCTTACTTT. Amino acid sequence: CASSLGGDRAYF.

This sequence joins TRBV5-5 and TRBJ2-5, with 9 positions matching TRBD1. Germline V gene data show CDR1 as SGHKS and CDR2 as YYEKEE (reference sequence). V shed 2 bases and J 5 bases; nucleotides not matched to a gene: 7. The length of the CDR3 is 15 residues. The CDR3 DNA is TGTGCCAGCAGCTTTTCGGTCGGACAGGGGGAGACCCAGTACTTC. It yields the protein CASSFSVGQGETQYF.

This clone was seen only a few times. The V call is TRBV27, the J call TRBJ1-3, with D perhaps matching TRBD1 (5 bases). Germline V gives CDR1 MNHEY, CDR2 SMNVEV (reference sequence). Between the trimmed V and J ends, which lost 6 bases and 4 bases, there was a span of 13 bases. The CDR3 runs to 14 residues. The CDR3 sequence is CASRTQGTGNTIYF. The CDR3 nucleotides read TGTGCCAGCAGAACCCAGGGTACGGGAAACACCATATATTTT.

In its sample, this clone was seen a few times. The CDR3: CASSPSGGQGNEQFF. The CDR3 nucleotides read TGTGCCAGCAGCCCGAGCGGGGGTCAGGGAAATGAGCAGTTCTTC. The V and J genes are TRBV7-9 and TRBJ2-1; TRBD2 matches at 8 bases. Germline V gene sequence: CDR1 SEHNR, CDR2 FQNEAQ (reference sequence). The junction had 10 bases not matched to a gene; V was cut back by 5 bases and J by 7 bases. There are 15 residues in the CDR3.

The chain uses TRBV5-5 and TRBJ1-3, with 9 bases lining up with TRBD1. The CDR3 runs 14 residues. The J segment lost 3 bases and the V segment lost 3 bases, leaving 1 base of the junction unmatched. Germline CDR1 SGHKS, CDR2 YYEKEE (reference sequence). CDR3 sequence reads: CASSWTGVGNTIYF. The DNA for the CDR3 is TGTGCCAGCAGCTGGACAGGGGTTGGAAACACCATATATTTT.

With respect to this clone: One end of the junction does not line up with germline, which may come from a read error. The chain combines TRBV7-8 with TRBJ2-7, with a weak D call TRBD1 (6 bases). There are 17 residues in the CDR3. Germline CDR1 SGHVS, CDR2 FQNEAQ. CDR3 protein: CASSSSTAIKTGQLGDF. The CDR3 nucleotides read TGTGCCAGCAGCTCCTCCACGGCGATCAAAACCGGACAGCTAGGGGATTTC. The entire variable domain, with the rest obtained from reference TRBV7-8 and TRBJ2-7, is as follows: GAGVSQSPRYKVAKRGQDVALRCDPISGHVSLFWYQQALGQGPEFLTYFQNEAQLDKSGLPSDRFFAERPEGSVSTLKIQRTQQEDSAVYLCASSSSTAIKTGQLGDFGPGTRLTVT.

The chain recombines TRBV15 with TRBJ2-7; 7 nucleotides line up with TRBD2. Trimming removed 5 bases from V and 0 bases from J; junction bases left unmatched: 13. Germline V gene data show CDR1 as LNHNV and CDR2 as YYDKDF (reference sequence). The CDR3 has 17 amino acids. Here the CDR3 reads CATSSPAGGSISYEQYF. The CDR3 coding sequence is TGTGCCACCAGCTCTCCTGCCGGGGGGTCGATCTCCTACGAGCAGTACTTC.

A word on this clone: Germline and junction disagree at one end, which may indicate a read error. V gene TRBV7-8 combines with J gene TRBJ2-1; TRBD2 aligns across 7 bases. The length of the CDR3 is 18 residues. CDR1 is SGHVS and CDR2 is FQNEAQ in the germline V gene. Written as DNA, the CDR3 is TGTGCCATCAGCTTATGGCCCGGGAGGTCTAGCTCCTACAATGAGCAGTTCTTC. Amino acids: CAISLWPGRSSSYNEQFF.

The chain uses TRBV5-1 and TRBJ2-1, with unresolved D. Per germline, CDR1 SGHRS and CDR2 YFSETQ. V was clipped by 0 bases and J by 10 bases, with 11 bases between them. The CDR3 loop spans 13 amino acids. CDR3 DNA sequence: TGCGCCAGCAGCTTGGAAATGGCCTCGGAGCAGTTCTTC. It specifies CASSLEMASEQFF.